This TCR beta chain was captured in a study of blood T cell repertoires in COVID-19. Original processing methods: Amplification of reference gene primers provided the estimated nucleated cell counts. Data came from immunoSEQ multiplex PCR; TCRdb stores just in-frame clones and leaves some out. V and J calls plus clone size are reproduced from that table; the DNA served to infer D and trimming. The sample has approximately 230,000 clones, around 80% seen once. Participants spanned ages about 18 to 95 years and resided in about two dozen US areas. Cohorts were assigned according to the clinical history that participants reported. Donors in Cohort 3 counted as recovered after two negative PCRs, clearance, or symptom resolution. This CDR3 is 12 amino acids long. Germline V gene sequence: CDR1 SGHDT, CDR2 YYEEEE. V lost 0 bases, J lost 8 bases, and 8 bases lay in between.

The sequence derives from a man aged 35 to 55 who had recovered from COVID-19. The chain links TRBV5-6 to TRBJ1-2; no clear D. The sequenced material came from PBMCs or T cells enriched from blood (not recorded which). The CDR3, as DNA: TGTGCCAGCAGCTTGGGAGGCTTGGGCTACACCTTC. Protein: CASSLGGLGYTF.